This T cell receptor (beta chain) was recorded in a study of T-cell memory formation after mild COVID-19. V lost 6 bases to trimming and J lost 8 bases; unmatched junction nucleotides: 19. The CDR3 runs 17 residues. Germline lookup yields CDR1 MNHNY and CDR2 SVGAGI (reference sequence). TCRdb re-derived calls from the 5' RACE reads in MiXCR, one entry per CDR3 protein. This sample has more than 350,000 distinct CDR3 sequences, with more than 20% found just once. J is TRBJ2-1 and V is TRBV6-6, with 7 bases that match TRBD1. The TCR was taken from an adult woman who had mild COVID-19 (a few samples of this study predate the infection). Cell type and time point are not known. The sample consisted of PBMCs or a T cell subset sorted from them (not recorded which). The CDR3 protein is CASRPQKGARFMDEQFF. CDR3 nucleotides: TGTGCCAGCAGACCCCAGAAGGGGGCTCGTTTCATGGATGAGCAGTTCTTC.